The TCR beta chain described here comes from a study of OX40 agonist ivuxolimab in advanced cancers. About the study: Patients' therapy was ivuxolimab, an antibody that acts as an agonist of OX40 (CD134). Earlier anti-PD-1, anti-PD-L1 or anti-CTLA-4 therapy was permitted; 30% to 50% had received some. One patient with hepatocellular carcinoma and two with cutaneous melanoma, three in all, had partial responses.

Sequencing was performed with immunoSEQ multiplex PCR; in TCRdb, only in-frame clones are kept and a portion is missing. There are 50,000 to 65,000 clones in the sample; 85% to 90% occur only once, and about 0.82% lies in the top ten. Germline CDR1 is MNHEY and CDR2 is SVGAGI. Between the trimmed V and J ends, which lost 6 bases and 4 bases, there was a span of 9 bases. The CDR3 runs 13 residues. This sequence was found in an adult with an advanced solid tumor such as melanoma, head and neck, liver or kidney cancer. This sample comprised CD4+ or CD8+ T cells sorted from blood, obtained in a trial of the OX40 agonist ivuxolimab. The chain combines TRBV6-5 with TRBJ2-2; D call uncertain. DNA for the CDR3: TGTGCCAGCAGCTCCGCAGCCACCGGGGAGCTGTTTTTT. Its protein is CASSSAATGELFF.